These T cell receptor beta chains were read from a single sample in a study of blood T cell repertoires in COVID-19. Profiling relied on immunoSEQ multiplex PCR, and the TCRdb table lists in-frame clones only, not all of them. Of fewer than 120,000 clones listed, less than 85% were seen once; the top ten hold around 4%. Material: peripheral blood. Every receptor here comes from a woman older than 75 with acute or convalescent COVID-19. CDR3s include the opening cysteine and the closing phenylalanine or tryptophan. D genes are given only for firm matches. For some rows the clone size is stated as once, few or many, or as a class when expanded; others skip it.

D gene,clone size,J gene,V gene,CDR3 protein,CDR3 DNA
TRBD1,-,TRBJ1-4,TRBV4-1,CASSQPGTATNEKLFF,TGCGCCAGCAGCCAACCTGGGACAGCAACTAATGAAAAACTGTTTTTT
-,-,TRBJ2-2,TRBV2,CASSERGTGELFF,TGTGCCAGCAGTGAAAGGGGGACCGGGGAGCTGTTTTTT
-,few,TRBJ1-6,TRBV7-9,CASSLATYNSPLHF,TGTGCCAGCAGCTTAGCGACATATAATTCACCCCTCCACTTT
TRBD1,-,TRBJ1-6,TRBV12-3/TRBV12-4,CASSFPGGKFHF,TGTGCCAGCAGTTTCCCAGGGGGCAAGTTCCACTTT
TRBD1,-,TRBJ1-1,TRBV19,CASSITPGGNTEAFF,TGTGCCAGTAGTATTACTCCAGGGGGGAACACTGAAGCTTTCTTT
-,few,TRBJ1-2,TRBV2,CASSEMVAEPRF,TGTGCCAGCAGTGAAATGGTGGCGGAGCCTCGCTTC
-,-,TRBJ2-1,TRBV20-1,CSASPPTSAVEQFF,TGCAGTGCTAGTCCCCCCACAAGTGCGGTTGAGCAGTTCTTC
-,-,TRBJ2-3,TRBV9,CASSVSPGSTDTQYF,TGTGCCAGCAGCGTAAGTCCAGGGAGCACAGATACGCAGTATTTT
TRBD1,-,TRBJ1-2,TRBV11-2,CASSRQGFGYTF,TGTGCCAGCAGCAGACAGGGGTTTGGCTACACCTTC
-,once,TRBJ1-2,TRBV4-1,CASSQELRGLVSGYGYTF,TGCGCCAGCAGCCAAGAGTTGAGGGGGTTGGTATCTGGATATGGCTACACCTTC
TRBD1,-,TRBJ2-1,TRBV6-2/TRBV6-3,CASSYPEGRGSSYNEQFF,TGTGCCAGCAGTTACCCCGAGGGCAGGGGGAGCTCCTACAATGAGCAGTTCTTC
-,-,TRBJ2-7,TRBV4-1,CASSSPPRGPRSYEQYF,TGCGCCAGCAGCTCACCACCCAGGGGTCCACGCTCCTACGAGCAGTACTTC
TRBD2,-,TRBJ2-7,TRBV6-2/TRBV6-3,CASSHSMGLAGAAGYEQYF,TGTGCCAGCAGCCATTCGATGGGACTAGCGGGAGCCGCGGGGTACGAGCAGTACTTC
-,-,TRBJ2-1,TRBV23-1,CASSQSAGCSYNEQFF,TGCGCCAGCAGTCAAAGCGCGGGGTGCTCCTACAATGAGCAGTTCTTC
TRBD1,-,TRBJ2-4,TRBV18,CARHLWTGGIQYF,TGTGCCAGACATCTCTGGACAGGTGGGATTCAGTACTTC
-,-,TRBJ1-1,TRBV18,CASSVQGLGEAFF,TGTGCCAGCTCCGTCCAGGGATTGGGTGAAGCTTTCTTT
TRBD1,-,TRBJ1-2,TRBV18,CASSPDQDRGPSGYTF,TGTGCCAGCTCACCCGACCAAGACAGGGGGCCGAGTGGCTACACCTTC
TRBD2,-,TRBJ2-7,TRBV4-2,CASSRGLAGLEGGYEQYF,TGTGCCAGCAGCCGCGGACTAGCGGGGTTGGAGGGGGGTTACGAGCAGTACTTC
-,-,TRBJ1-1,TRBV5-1,CASGPTSRTAEAFF,TGCGCCAGCGGCCCGACTTCTAGAACCGCTGAAGCTTTCTTT
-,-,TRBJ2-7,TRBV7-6,CASSLDAGITYEQYF,TGTGCCAGCAGCTTAGACGCAGGAATTACCTACGAGCAGTACTTC
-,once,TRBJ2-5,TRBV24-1,CATKSPQETQYF,TGTGCCACCAAATCCCCACAGGAGACCCAGTACTTC
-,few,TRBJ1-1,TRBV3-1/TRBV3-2,CASSPGGTNTEAFF,TGTGCCAGCAGCCCTGGCGGCACGAACACTGAAGCTTTCTTT
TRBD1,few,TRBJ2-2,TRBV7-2,CASSTADRGAGELFF,TGTGCCAGCAGCACGGCGGACAGGGGAGCAGGGGAGCTGTTTTTT
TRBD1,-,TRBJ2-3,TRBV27,CASSLGQTPRTDTQYF,TGTGCCAGCAGTTTGGGACAGACACCCCGCACAGATACGCAGTATTTT
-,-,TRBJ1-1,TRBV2,CASIYRGGDTEAFF,TGTGCCAGCATTTATCGCGGCGGGGACACTGAAGCTTTCTTT
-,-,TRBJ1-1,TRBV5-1,CASRQDQGRNTEAFF,TGCGCCAGCAGGCAGGACCAGGGCAGGAACACTGAAGCTTTCTTT
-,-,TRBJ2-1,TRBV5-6,CASSLPEVKVDEQFF,TGTGCCAGCAGCTTGCCGGAGGTCAAGGTTGATGAGCAGTTCTTC
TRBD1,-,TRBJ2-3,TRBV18,CASSRDRVNTDTQYF,TGTGCCAGCTCACGGGACAGGGTTAACACAGATACGCAGTATTTT
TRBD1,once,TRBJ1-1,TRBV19,CASSINRGDTEAFF,TGTGCCAGTAGTATAAACAGGGGGGACACTGAAGCTTTCTTT
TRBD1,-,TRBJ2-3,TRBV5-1,CASREQGEDTQYF,TGCGCCAGCAGAGAACAGGGGGAGGATACGCAGTATTTT
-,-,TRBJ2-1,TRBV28,CASSSPSGQHSNEQFF,TGTGCCAGCAGTTCCCCATCCGGACAACATAGTAATGAGCAGTTCTTC
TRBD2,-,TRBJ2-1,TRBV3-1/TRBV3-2,CASSQRVFAGAGNEQFF,TGTGCCAGCAGCCAGCGCGTATTTGCGGGAGCCGGTAATGAGCAGTTCTTC
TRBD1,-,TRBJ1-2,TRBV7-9,CASSLEGDRVTYGYTF,TGTGCCAGCAGCTTAGAGGGGGACAGGGTCACGTATGGCTACACCTTC
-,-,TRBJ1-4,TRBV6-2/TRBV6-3,CASSYDGNTQNEKLFF,TGTGCCAGCAGTTACGACGGGAATACTCAGAATGAAAAACTGTTTTTT
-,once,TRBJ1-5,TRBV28,CASSFAGPNQPQHF,TGTGCCAGCAGTTTCGCGGGGCCCAATCAGCCCCAGCATTTT
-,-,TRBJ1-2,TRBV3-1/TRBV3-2,CASSQEGVTQRGYTF,TGTGCCAGCAGCCAAGAAGGGGTCACCCAGCGCGGCTACACCTTC
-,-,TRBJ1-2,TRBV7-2,CASSSPGTFYGYTF,TGTGCCAGCAGCTCCCCCGGGACATTCTATGGCTACACCTTC
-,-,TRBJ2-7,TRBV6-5,CASLYRREISYEQYF,TGTGCCAGCCTTTATAGGAGAGAGATCTCCTACGAGCAGTACTTC
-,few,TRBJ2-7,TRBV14,CASSQDEALPYEQYF,TGTGCCAGCAGCCAAGATGAGGCCCTACCCTACGAGCAGTACTTC
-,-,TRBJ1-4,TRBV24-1,CATSDLQGWSTNEKLFF,TGTGCCACCAGTGATTTGCAGGGGTGGTCAACTAATGAAAAACTGTTTTTT
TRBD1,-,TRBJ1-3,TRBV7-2,CASSFTGTGGFGSGNTIYF,TGTGCCAGCAGCTTCACCGGGACAGGGGGATTCGGCTCTGGAAACACCATATATTTT
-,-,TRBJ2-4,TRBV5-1,CASSLGLEAKNIQYF,TGCGCCAGCAGCTTGGGACTGGAAGCCAAAAACATTCAGTACTTC
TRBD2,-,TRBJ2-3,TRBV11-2,CASSLGAPGLAGGDTQYF,TGTGCCAGCAGCTTAGGGGCGCCAGGACTAGCGGGAGGAGATACGCAGTATTTT
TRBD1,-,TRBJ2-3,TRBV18,CASSPGTGRQDTQYF,TGTGCCAGCTCACCAGGGACAGGTCGTCAAGATACGCAGTATTTT
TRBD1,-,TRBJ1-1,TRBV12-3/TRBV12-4,CASSFGGQAGAFF,TGTGCCAGCAGTTTTGGTGGACAGGCAGGCGCTTTCTTT
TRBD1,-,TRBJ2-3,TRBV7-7,CASSLARDRGLDTQYF,TGTGCCAGCAGCTTAGCGCGGGACAGGGGGCTAGATACGCAGTATTTT
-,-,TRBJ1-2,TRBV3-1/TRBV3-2,CASSREGNGYTF,TGTGCCAGCAGCCGCGAGGGAAATGGCTACACCTTC
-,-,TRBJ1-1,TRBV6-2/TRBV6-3,CASSYPSTEAFF,TGTGCCAGCAGTTACCCTTCCACTGAAGCTTTCTTT